Each of the 20 T cell receptor beta chains below was sequenced from the same sample in a study of tumor and adjacent non-tumor tissue in lung cancer. TCRbeta libraries were built with three rounds of nested PCR, modified from ARM-PCR. In TCRdb, the multiplex PCR reads were re-called with MiXCR into one record per CDR3 protein. The repertoire includes roughly 44,000 distinct CDR3 sequences, 60% to 65% of them detected once, and roughly 19% sits in the top ten. No cell sorting was done before RNA was extracted from the tissue. The normal lung tissue was taken more than 3 cm from the tumor edge. The sample taken for sequencing was distant non-tumor lung tissue. The source of these receptors is a middle-aged woman with non-small cell lung cancer.

On this clonotype: Germline and junction disagree at one end, which may indicate a read error. This chain joins TRBV4-2 and TRBJ1-3; no clear D. Germline loops: CDR1 LGHNA, CDR2 YNFKEQ. The CDR3 totals 15 residues. The CDR3 sequence: CASCHDRPKGNTIYF. The CDR3 DNA is TGTGCCAGCTGCCACGACCGACCGAAAGGAAACACCATATATTTT.

Sample share makes this clonotype medium-sized. The chain combines TRBV7-9 with TRBJ2-2; no firm D call. This CDR3 has 14 amino acids. With 5 bases removed from V and 0 bases from J, the gap between germline ends came to 7 bases. Germline lookup yields CDR1 SEHNR and CDR2 FQNEAQ (reference sequence). The CDR3 sequence: CASSQTPNTGELFF. CDR3 coding DNA: TGTGCCAGCAGCCAGACTCCGAACACCGGGGAGCTGTTTTTT.

This clonotype was seen many times. The genes are TRBV6-6 and TRBJ2-3; D remains unclear. The CDR3 totals 12 residues. Germline lookup yields CDR1 MNHNY and CDR2 SVGAGI (reference sequence). The V and J ends lost 7 bases and 4 bases respectively, with 9 bases between them. The CDR3 sequence: CASNYRADTQYF. The CDR3, as DNA: TGTGCCAGCAACTACAGAGCAGATACGCAGTATTTT.

This clonotype turned up a few times. A read error is possible here, since a much larger clone lies one base away. The chain uses TRBV29-1 and TRBJ1-6, with D possibly TRBD1 on 5 matching bases. V was pared by 4 bases and J by 8 bases, with 15 bases between. This CDR3 has 14 amino acids. Per the germline V gene, CDR1 is SQVTM and CDR2 is ANQGSEA. In DNA, the CDR3 is TGCAGCGTTGTTCAGCAGGGTATCGATTCACCCCTCCACTTT. As protein: CSVVQQGIDSPLHF.

The chain employs TRBV20-1 and TRBJ2-3; D remains unclear. The CDR3 contains 15 residues. Trimming removed 6 bases at V and 1 base at J, with 17 bases between. CDR1 and CDR2 from the germline V gene are DFQATT and SNEGSKA (reference sequence). The CDR3 loop reads CSAPSPLTRTDTQYF. CDR3 coding DNA: TGCAGTGCCCCATCCCCGCTCACCCGCACAGATACGCAGTATTTT.

This clonotype was detected ten times or more. At one boundary the junction diverges from the germline segment, which might be a read error. The chain links TRBV28 to TRBJ2-7, with a weak D call TRBD1 (5 bases). The CDR3 consists of 11 residues. Per germline, CDR1 MDHEN and CDR2 SYDVKM. CDR3 in DNA: TGTGCCAGCAGTACGAAAAGGGGCTGGCTTTTC. Translating gives CASSTKRGWLF.

V is TRBV5-6 and J is TRBJ2-1, with 9 nucleotides matching TRBD2. There are 17 residues in the CDR3. V was pared by 7 bases and J by 3 bases, with 14 bases of the junction left unmatched. Germline lookup yields CDR1 SGHDT and CDR2 YYEEEE. CDR3: CASSGTSRGRNYNEQFF. The CDR3 DNA sequence: TGTGCCAGCTCGGGGACTAGCCGGGGCCGGAACTACAATGAGCAGTTCTTC.

About this clonotype: Possible read error: a much larger clone is one base away. This CDR3 is missing its conserved last phenylalanine or tryptophan, likely due to a read error. The rearrangement joins TRBV5-4 to TRBJ2-1, with D possibly being TRBD1 or TRBD2 (5 bases each). The CDR3 runs to 13 residues. Germline lookup yields CDR1 SGHNT and CDR2 YYREEE (reference sequence). Trimming removed 4 bases at V and 7 bases at J, with 12 bases between. The CDR3 DNA reads TGTGCCAGCAGCCCCGGGACCCAAAATGAGCAGTTCTCC. This translates into CASSPGTQNEQFS.

Concerning this clonotype itself: A read error may account for a junction end that differs from germline. The V gene is TRBV11-1, the J gene TRBJ2-6; D unresolved. CDR1 is SGHAT, CDR2 FQDESV, per germline (reference sequence). The CDR3 is 15 amino acids. CDR3 sequence reads: CTSSLGSVKVDVLTF. In nucleotides, the CDR3 is TGTACCAGCAGCTTAGGGTCCGTTAAGGTCGACGTCCTGACTTTC.

This chain uses TRBV2 with TRBJ2-7; 8 bases map to TRBD2. Germline assignment: CDR1 SNHLY and CDR2 FYNNEI. CDR3 length: 14 residues. J gave up 0 bases and V 6 bases, and 4 bases lay outside the gene matches. Here the CDR3 reads CASRLAVSSYEQYF. CDR3 sequence (DNA): TGTGCCAGCAGACTAGCGGTCTCCTCCTACGAGCAGTACTTC.

With respect to this clonotype: Germline is not matched at one junction end, which may reflect a read error. The J gene is TRBJ2-1, the V gene TRBV5-1; D is perhaps TRBD1 or TRBD2 (5 bases each). The germline V gene encodes CDR1 SGHRS and CDR2 YFSETQ. The CDR3 runs 15 residues. The CDR3: CVSSWGTGVGNEQFF. In nucleotides, the CDR3 is TGCGTCAGCAGCTGGGGGACCGGAGTTGGTAATGAGCAGTTCTTC.

This chain uses TRBV20-1 with TRBJ2-3, with a tentative D call TRBD2 (5 bases). Germline values: CDR1 DFQATT, CDR2 SNEGSKA (reference sequence). This CDR3 is built from 13 residues. V was clipped by 6 bases and J by 5 bases, with 15 bases between them. CDR3 coding DNA: TGCAGTGCCCCCCTTCTAGCCGTAGATACGCAGTATTTT. Protein sequence: CSAPLLAVDTQYF.

The chain carries TRBV7-9 and TRBJ1-1, with a possible D match to TRBD1 (6 bases). This CDR3 region has 11 residues. The V gene's germline CDR1 is SEHNR and CDR2 FQNEAQ (reference sequence). The V end was cut by 6 bases, the J end by 7 bases, with 9 bases between. CDR3 loop: CASSAGHEAFF. The CDR3 DNA reads TGTGCCAGCAGTGCGGGACATGAAGCTTTCTTT.

This clonotype was seen a single time. Possible read error: a much larger clone is one base away. V is TRBV19 and J is TRBJ1-2; the D gene is possibly TRBD1 (5 bases). The CDR3 contains 16 residues. Trimming took 3 bases from V and 4 from J, leaving 18 bases between them. The germline V gene has CDR1 LNHDA and CDR2 SQIVND (reference sequence). CDR3 sequence: CASSMDPIWTFYGYTF. The CDR3 DNA reads TGTGCCAGTAGTATGGACCCCATCTGGACATTCTATGGCTACACCTTC.

The V and J genes are TRBV11-2 and TRBJ2-1; TRBD1 matches at 7 bases. V trimming: 9 bases; J trimming: 4 bases; junction bases outside the gene matches: 15. Germline values: CDR1 SGHAT, CDR2 FQNNGV. CDR3 length: 16 residues. The CDR3 region is CASRSLWTGAYNEQFF. Here the CDR3 DNA reads TGTGCCAGTAGAAGCCTTTGGACAGGAGCGTACAATGAGCAGTTCTTC.

This clonotype showed up many times. The rearrangement links TRBV30 to TRBJ2-1, with D hard to call. V lost 7 bases to trimming and J lost 5 bases, with 6 bases between them. CDR1 and CDR2 from the germline V gene are GTSNPN and SVGIG (reference sequence). The CDR3 has 10 residues. The CDR3 bases are TGTGCCTCTGGACACAATGAGCAGTTCTTC. This gives the protein CASGHNEQFF.

On this clonotype itself: This sequence may be a read error, since a much larger clone differs from it by one base. The chain joins TRBV21-1 to TRBJ2-7; the table names TRBD1, a call not compared with the DNA. TRBV21-1 is a recognized pseudogene. CDR3 length: 12 amino acids. CDR3 loop: CAGSPRTGEQYF. CDR3 bases: TGTGCCGGCAGCCCGAGGACGGGCGAGCAGTACTTC.

In regard to this clonotype: An end of the junction does not agree with germline; a read error may underlie this. The V gene is TRBV14, the J gene TRBJ2-2, with a tentative D call TRBD2 (5 bases). The CDR3 spans 14 residues. Per germline, CDR1 SGHDN and CDR2 FVKESK. The CDR3 loop reads CAGSSAAEPGEPFF. Written as DNA, the CDR3 is TGTGCCGGCAGCTCCGCGGCCGAACCCGGGGAGCCGTTTTTT. The variable domain in full, with the rest retrieved from reference TRBV14 and TRBJ2-2, is EAGVTQFPSHSVIEKGQTVTLRCDPISGHDNLYWYRRVMGKEIKFLLHFVKESKQDESGMPNNRFLAERTGGTYSTLKVQPAELEDSGVYFCAGSSAAEPGEPFFGEGSRLTVL.

A word on this clonotype: Germline and junction disagree at one end, which may indicate a read error. The chain carries TRBV11-1 and TRBJ2-1; perhaps TRBD1 as D (6 bases). Germline V gene lookup returns CDR1 SGHAT and CDR2 FQDESV (reference sequence). This CDR3 comprises 13 residues. CDR3 in amino acids: CASGLHREWYQFF. Written as DNA, the CDR3 is TGTGCCAGCGGCTTACACAGGGAATGGTATCAGTTCTTT.

This clonotype was counted only a few times. J is TRBJ2-3 and V is TRBV24-1; maybe TRBD1 (6 bases). CDR1 KGHDR and CDR2 SFDVKD come from the germline V gene. CDR3 size: 15 residues. V was shortened by 2 bases and J by 6 bases, with 14 bases between the two germline ends. The CDR3 here is CATSDSAGESDTQYF. The CDR3, as DNA: TGTGCCACCAGTGATTCGGCAGGGGAGTCCGATACGCAGTATTTT.